These 15 T cell receptor beta chains originate from one sample sequenced in a study of cytomegalovirus exposure and HLA in healthy donors. The primer mix had 60 Vbeta and 13 Jbeta primers. Data came from immunoSEQ multiplex PCR; TCRdb stores just in-frame clones and leaves some out. The table includes around 130,000 clones, about 70% detected once. The sequenced sample consisted of PBMCs. The origin of the receptors is a woman aged 40 to 49 in good health and CMV-seropositive.

J is TRBJ2-2 and V is TRBV7-2; TRBD2 agrees at 8 bases. The V segment lost 2 bases and the J segment 3 bases; nucleotides outside the gene matches: 2. Germline V gene data show CDR1 as SGHTA and CDR2 as FQGNSA. This CDR3 has 15 amino acids. The CDR3 region has the DNA TGTGCCAGCAGCTTACGGGGGGGCCACACCGGGGAGCTGTTTTTT. This sequence encodes CASSLRGGHTGELFF.

The chain recombines TRBV14 with TRBJ1-2; TRBD1 is a possible D gene (5 bases). V gave up 0 bases and J gave up 7 bases, with 12 bases separating them. Germline-derived CDR1 and CDR2 are SGHDN and FVKESK. This CDR3 is built from 14 residues. The CDR3 DNA is TGTGCCAGCAGCCAAGAATCCGGGGGAGGTGGCTACACCTTC. The encoded protein is CASSQESGGGGYTF.

As concerns this clone: The sample has other DNA sequences that encode this CDR3 too. J is TRBJ1-3 and V is TRBV5-4; perhaps TRBD1 as D (5 bases). V shed 4 bases and J shed 4 bases, with 12 bases lying between them. This CDR3 spans 14 amino acids. Germline values: CDR1 SGHNT, CDR2 YYREEE (reference sequence). The CDR3 coding sequence is TGTGCCAGCAGCCCGCAGGGTTCCGGAAACACCATATATTTT. Translating gives CASSPQGSGNTIYF.

This chain's CDR3 is CASSLRTSGGASEQFF. The CDR3 DNA sequence: TGTGCCAGCAGCCTTAGGACTAGCGGGGGGGCAAGTGAGCAGTTCTTC. The rearrangement uses TRBV7-6 and TRBJ2-1; 15 positions agree with TRBD2. V lost 5 bases to trimming and J lost 9 bases; unmatched junction nucleotides: 8. The CDR3 spans 16 residues. Germline-derived CDR1 and CDR2 are SGHVS and FNYEAQ.

This CDR3 is CASSDGKNRMAEAFF. CDR3 in DNA: TGTGCCAGCAGTGATGGCAAGAACCGAATGGCTGAAGCTTTCTTT. V is TRBV6-1 and J is TRBJ1-1; D is unclear. V was trimmed by 3 bases and J by 6 bases, leaving 17 bases between them. The CDR3 spans 15 residues. CDR1 MNHNS and CDR2 SASEGT come from the germline V gene.

V is TRBV19 and J is TRBJ2-1; 10 nucleotides align to TRBD1. The CDR3 sequence is 16 residues long. J gave up 7 bases and V 2 bases, and 8 bases lay outside the gene matches. Germline V CDR1 and CDR2: LNHDA, SQIVND (reference sequence). CDR3 in amino acids: CASSILAGQGRNEQFF. CDR3 in DNA: TGTGCCAGTAGTATATTGGCGGGACAGGGGAGGAATGAGCAGTTCTTC.

CDR3 protein: CSVYQPRGFSGNTIYF. DNA for the CDR3: TGCAGCGTCTATCAACCGAGGGGGTTTTCTGGAAACACCATATATTTT. The chain joins TRBV29-1 to TRBJ1-3, with D tentatively TRBD1 (6 bases). In germline, CDR1 is SQVTM, CDR2 ANQGSEA. Trimming took 6 bases from V and 1 from J, leaving 19 bases between them. The CDR3 contains 16 residues.

This clone has at least ten counts. The CDR3 protein is CASSLGDFYGYTF. The CDR3 DNA reads as TGTGCCAGCAGCTTAGGAGATTTCTATGGCTACACCTTC. This chain uses TRBV7-9 with TRBJ1-2, with D uncertain. V lost 1 base, J lost 4 bases, and 7 bases lay in between. Germline V gene lookup returns CDR1 SEHNR and CDR2 FQNEAQ (reference sequence). This CDR3 spans 13 amino acids.

V and J are TRBV7-3 and TRBJ2-3, with 7 positions matching TRBD2. The CDR3 totals 15 residues. Germline values: CDR1 SGHTA, CDR2 FQGTGA. V lost 3 bases and J lost 0; bases outside the gene matches: 3. The CDR3 DNA reads as TGTGCCAGCAGCTTGTCGGGGGGTAGCACAGATACGCAGTATTTT. It yields the protein CASSLSGGSTDTQYF.

The rearrangement uses TRBV28 and TRBJ1-2; 7 bases align to TRBD1. CDR3 length: 13 residues. The germline V gene encodes CDR1 MDHEN and CDR2 SYDVKM. The V gene end was trimmed by 2 bases and the J gene end by 8 bases; junction bases not matched to a gene: 5. This CDR3 reads CASSLGGDSGYTF. Here the CDR3 DNA reads TGTGCCAGCAGTTTAGGCGGGGACAGCGGCTACACCTTC.

This chain uses TRBV7-9 with TRBJ1-2; D unclear. V was trimmed by 1 base and J by 3 bases, leaving 6 bases between them. Per germline, CDR1 SEHNR and CDR2 FQNEAQ (reference sequence). The CDR3 extends over 13 amino acids. This chain's CDR3 is CASSLEEDYGYTF. The CDR3 region has the DNA TGTGCCAGCAGCTTAGAGGAGGACTATGGCTACACCTTC.

This rearrangement joins TRBV27 to TRBJ1-2; 9 nucleotides agree with TRBD1. Trimming removed 2 bases from V and 4 bases from J; junction bases left unmatched: 5. The germline V gene has CDR1 MNHEY and CDR2 SMNVEV (reference sequence). The CDR3 sequence is 15 residues long. The CDR3 protein is CASSLRQGGGYGYTF. The CDR3 bases are TGTGCCAGCAGTTTAAGACAGGGGGGAGGCTATGGCTACACCTTC.

The rearrangement joins TRBV18 to TRBJ2-2; a possible D gene is TRBD2 (7 bases). The CDR3 consists of 16 residues. CDR1 KGHSH and CDR2 LQKENI come from the germline V gene. Trimming took 3 bases from V and 6 from J, leaving 17 bases between them. The CDR3 spells CASSPPGGNTPGELFF. The DNA of the CDR3 is TGTGCCAGCTCACCCCCGGGGGGCAATACCCCCGGGGAGCTGTTTTTT.

The CDR3 here is CAWSKGVGSYEQYF. CDR3 DNA sequence: TGTGCCTGGAGTAAGGGGGTAGGCTCCTACGAGCAGTACTTC. V usage is TRBV30 and J usage is TRBJ2-7, with D perhaps TRBD1 (6 bases). Trimming pared 2 bases from V and 0 bases from J, leaving 11 bases between. Germline V gene data show CDR1 as GTSNPN and CDR2 as SVGIG (reference sequence). This CDR3 has 14 residues.

The CDR3 region is CASSLSVTLNTEAFF. CDR3 sequence (DNA): TGTGCCAGCAGTTTGAGTGTAACCTTGAACACTGAAGCTTTCTTT. This sequence joins TRBV28 and TRBJ1-1; D remains ambiguous. This CDR3 has 15 amino acids. In germline, CDR1 is MDHEN, CDR2 SYDVKM. The V gene lost 3 bases and the J gene lost 0 bases, with 11 bases spanning the gap.